These 32 T cell receptor beta chains were sequenced from one sample in a study of blood T cell repertoires in COVID-19. TCRdb's table, derived via immunoSEQ multiplex PCR, lists solely in-frame clones and lacks some. The sample contains about 7,500 clones, about 70% of which appear only once. The sample comprised peripheral blood. These receptors were taken from a human donor in a cohort sampled during active COVID-19.

In this sample, this clone turned up a few times. The J gene is TRBJ1-4, the V gene TRBV28; possible D gene TRBD1, 6 bases. This CDR3 spans 17 amino acids. CDR1 MDHEN and CDR2 SYDVKM come from the germline V gene. Deletions cut 4 bases from V and 8 bases from J, with 23 bases between. As DNA, the CDR3 is TGTGCCAGCAGTTCCGTGGAAAGGGGGGGCAGGAGGGAAAAACTGTTTTTT. Its protein product is CASSSVERGGRREKLFF.

The chain carries TRBV19 and TRBJ2-7; TRBD2 matches 7 bases. The length of the CDR3 is 13 residues. Germline trimming cut 4 bases from V and 2 bases from J; bases unmatched to any gene: 2. The germline gives CDR1 LNHDA, CDR2 SQIVND (reference sequence). The CDR3 protein is CASSRGGPYEQYF. For the CDR3, the DNA is TGTGCCAGTAGTAGGGGAGGGCCCTACGAGCAGTACTTC.

This clone is termed medium-sized (0.01 to 0.1%). This chain connects TRBV28 to TRBJ2-7, with 9 bases fitting TRBD1. The CDR3 runs to 17 residues. The junction had 13 bases not matched to a gene; V was cut back by 5 bases and J by 2 bases. Germline V gene sequence: CDR1 MDHEN, CDR2 SYDVKM. The DNA for the CDR3 is TGTGCCAGCAGTCCCCTTCCGGGACAGGGAGTGCCCTACGAGCAGTACTTC. Translated: CASSPLPGQGVPYEQYF. The whole variable domain, remainder taken from reference TRBV28 and TRBJ2-7, is DVKVTQSSRYLVKRTGEKVFLECVQDMDHENMFWYRQDPGLGLRLIYFSYDVKMKEKGDIPEGYSVSREKKERFSLILESASTNQTSMYLCASSPLPGQGVPYEQYFGPGTRLTVT.

The chain combines TRBV2 with TRBJ2-4; maybe TRBD1 (6 bases). V dropped 4 bases and J dropped 8 bases, with 15 bases sitting between them. In germline, CDR1 is SNHLY, CDR2 FYNNEI. The CDR3 is 14 amino acids. CDR3 sequence (DNA): TGTGCCAGCAGTGGGGGGCGTGGGAGCGACATTCAGTACTTC. Its protein product is CASSGGRGSDIQYF. The complete variable domain, with remaining parts taken from reference TRBV2 and TRBJ2-4, reads EPEVTQTPSHQVTQMGQEVILRCVPISNHLYFYWYRQILGQKVEFLVSFYNNEISEKSEIFDDQFSVERPDGSNFTLKIRSTKLEDSAMYFCASSGGRGSDIQYFGAGTRLSVL.

The J gene is TRBJ2-2, the V gene TRBV27, with 7 bases fitting TRBD2. Per the germline V gene, CDR1 is MNHEY and CDR2 is SMNVEV (reference sequence). The CDR3 loop spans 15 amino acids. The J segment lost 4 bases and the V segment lost 3 bases, leaving 5 bases of the junction unmatched. CDR3 in DNA: TGTGCCAGCAGTTTGTGGGAGGGAAGCACCGGGGAGCTGTTTTTT. It encodes CASSLWEGSTGELFF.

V gene TRBV3-1 (or the pseudogene TRBV3-2) combines with J gene TRBJ1-1; weak D call: TRBD1 (5 bases). V dropped 4 bases and J dropped 0 bases, with 15 bases sitting between them. The CDR3 totals 16 residues. From germline, CDR1 is LGHDT and CDR2 YNNKEL (reference sequence). The CDR3 DNA reads as TGTGCCAGCAGCCGCGGGGGAGGGAGGATGAACACTGAAGCTTTCTTT. The encoded protein is CASSRGGGRMNTEAFF.

The J gene is TRBJ2-3, the V gene TRBV6-5, with D tentatively TRBD1 (6 bases). Deletions cut 8 bases from V and 1 base from J, with 13 bases between. Germline V gives CDR1 MNHEY, CDR2 SVGAGI. The CDR3 covers 14 residues. This CDR3 reads CASSRDTRTDTQYF. The CDR3 DNA follows: TGTGCCAGCTCCCGGGACACACGCACAGATACGCAGTATTTT.

This clone is classed as large (0.1 to 1%). The V and J genes are TRBV28 and TRBJ2-1, with TRBD1 matching over 8 bases. The germline V gene has CDR1 MDHEN and CDR2 SYDVKM. The CDR3 has 14 amino acids. After removal of 2 bases from V and 6 bases from J, the junction contained 3 bases not matched to a gene. The DNA of the CDR3 is TGTGCCAGCAGTTTAGGACAGGGTGCCAATGAGCAGTTCTTC. It encodes CASSLGQGANEQFF.

The gene calls are TRBV28 and TRBJ1-5; 7 bases are a match to TRBD1. Germline assignment: CDR1 MDHEN and CDR2 SYDVKM. The CDR3 has 16 amino acids. J gave up 0 bases and V 5 bases, and 7 bases lay outside the gene matches. The CDR3 protein is CASSRGQVYSNQPQHF. The CDR3 coding sequence is TGTGCCAGCAGTAGAGGACAGGTCTATAGCAATCAGCCCCAGCATTTT. Using reference TRBV28 and TRBJ1-5 for the parts outside the CDR3, the full variable domain is DVKVTQSSRYLVKRTGEKVFLECVQDMDHENMFWYRQDPGLGLRLIYFSYDVKMKEKGDIPEGYSVSREKKERFSLILESASTNQTSMYLCASSRGQVYSNQPQHFGDGTRLSIL.

V and J are TRBV3-1 (or the pseudogene TRBV3-2) and TRBJ1-4, with 7 bases fitting TRBD1. From germline, CDR1 is LGHDT and CDR2 YNNKEL (reference sequence). The CDR3 is 17 amino acids. The V segment lost 3 bases and the J segment 4 bases; nucleotides outside the gene matches: 11. This CDR3 is CASSHPLRGRGNEKLFF. The CDR3 region has the DNA TGTGCCAGCAGCCATCCTCTGAGGGGGCGGGGTAATGAAAAACTGTTTTTT.

This clone was counted between two and nine times. V usage is TRBV11-2 and J usage is TRBJ2-1; D not resolved. CDR3 length: 15 amino acids. Per germline, CDR1 SGHAT and CDR2 FQNNGV. The V end was cut by 1 base, the J end by 4 bases, with 11 bases between. The CDR3 loop reads CASSLGDSEYNEQFF. CDR3 sequence (DNA): TGTGCCAGCAGCTTAGGAGACTCCGAATACAATGAGCAGTTCTTC.

The chain employs TRBV28 and TRBJ1-4; D is possibly TRBD1 (5 bases). V lost 7 bases and J 5 bases, leaving 17 bases between the germline ends. Per the germline V gene, CDR1 is MDHEN and CDR2 is SYDVKM. There are 15 residues in the CDR3. Here the CDR3 DNA reads TGTGCCAGCACTCCCCTCCCGGGGGAGAATGAAAAACTGTTTTTT. Translation gives CASTPLPGENEKLFF.

Only one count was recorded for this clone. The chain employs TRBV6-2 or TRBV6-3 and TRBJ2-7; 8 bases agree with TRBD2. The CDR3 is made up of 13 amino acids. Germline V gene lookup returns CDR1 MNHEY and CDR2 SVGEGT. V shed 5 bases, J shed 6 bases, and the junction held 6 bases outside the gene matches. CDR3 in DNA: TGTGCCAGCAGTGAGCGGGAGACGATCGAGCAGTACTTC. Its protein product is CASSERETIEQYF.

The chain uses TRBV28 and TRBJ2-7; 7 positions agree with TRBD2. Losses at the gene ends were 6 bases for V and 0 bases for J; bases not matched to a gene: 8. Germline assignment: CDR1 MDHEN and CDR2 SYDVKM. The CDR3 loop spans 15 amino acids. This CDR3 reads CASRQGLGTSYEQYF. The CDR3 DNA is TGTGCCAGCAGGCAAGGACTAGGAACCTCCTACGAGCAGTACTTC.

This clone has only one observation. The chain links TRBV10-3 to TRBJ1-2; TRBD1 might be the D (6 bases). The CDR3 length is 13 residues. Trimming pared 3 bases from V and 3 bases from J, leaving 8 bases between. Germline CDR1 ENHRY, CDR2 SYGVKD. The CDR3 DNA is TGTGCCATCAGTGAAAGGACAGACTATGGCTACACCTTC. It translates to CAISERTDYGYTF.

Remarks on this clone: This sample also contains other DNA sequences that code for the same CDR3. The CDR3 DNA follows: TGTGCCAGCAGTTTTGGGGGGTCCACAGATACGCAGTATTTT. It codes for CASSFGGSTDTQYF. V gene TRBV28 combines with J gene TRBJ2-3, with D perhaps TRBD2 (6 bases). V lost 3 bases and J 2 bases, leaving 9 bases between the germline ends. The germline V gene encodes CDR1 MDHEN and CDR2 SYDVKM. This CDR3 comprises 14 residues.

This clone was found a few times. The chain joins TRBV24-1 to TRBJ2-3; 8 bases align to TRBD2. The CDR3 length is 16 residues. CDR1 and CDR2 (germline): KGHDR, SFDVKD. Germline trimming cut 2 bases from V and 2 bases from J; bases unmatched to any gene: 5. The CDR3 DNA reads TGTGCCACCAGTGATTGGGGCGGGAGGACCACAGATACGCAGTATTTT. Amino acids: CATSDWGGRTTDTQYF.

V usage is TRBV7-8 and J usage is TRBJ2-2; D remains unclear. Trimming removed 10 bases at V and 0 bases at J, with 6 bases between. Germline CDR1 and CDR2: SGHVS and FQNEAQ. The CDR3 is made up of 12 amino acids. The CDR3 loop reads CATLPNTGELFF. CDR3 nucleotide sequence: TGTGCCACACTACCGAACACCGGGGAGCTGTTTTTT.

J is TRBJ1-1 and V is TRBV29-1; D might be TRBD1 (5 bases). Germline assignment: CDR1 SQVTM and CDR2 ANQGSEA. This CDR3 has 12 residues. V was clipped by 3 bases and J by 5 bases, with 10 bases between them. In DNA, the CDR3 is TGCAGCGTTGACAATCAGGGAACTGAAGCTTTCTTT. Translation gives CSVDNQGTEAFF. Combining the CDR3 with reference TRBV29-1 and TRBJ1-1 gives the whole variable domain SAVISQKPSRDICQRGTSLTIQCQVDSQVTMMFWYRQQPGQSLTLIATANQGSEATYESGFVIDKFPISRPNLTFSTLTVSNMSPEDSSIYLCSVDNQGTEAFFGQGTRLTVV.

This clone was seen just once. The rearrangement uses TRBV9 and TRBJ2-5; no reliable D call. V gave up 0 bases and J gave up 5 bases, with 8 bases separating them. The CDR3 contains 13 residues. Per the germline V gene, CDR1 is SGDLS and CDR2 is YYNGEE. DNA of the CDR3: TGTGCCAGCAGCGTAGACCCACGGGAGACCCAGTACTTC. Translation: CASSVDPRETQYF.

This chain connects TRBV6-2 or TRBV6-3 to TRBJ1-2, with D perhaps matching TRBD1 (5 bases). Germline CDR1 reads MNHEY; CDR2 reads SVGEGT. This CDR3 comprises 11 residues. V lost 2 bases, J lost 8 bases, and 6 bases lay in between. CDR3 nucleotides: TGTGCCAGCAGTTACCCAGGGGGCTACACCTTC. It specifies CASSYPGGYTF.

CDR3 protein: CASSLEAGVSGELFF. CDR3 DNA sequence: TGTGCCAGCAGCTTGGAGGCAGGGGTGAGCGGGGAGCTGTTTTTT. The V call is TRBV5-6, the J call TRBJ2-2; the D gene is possibly TRBD1 (6 bases). V was cut by 0 bases and J by 7 bases, with 13 bases left in between. CDR1 is SGHDT, CDR2 YYEEEE, per germline. The CDR3 is 15 residues long.

The chain recombines TRBV6-2 or TRBV6-3 with TRBJ2-7, with TRBD2 identical over 10 bases. CDR1 and CDR2 (germline): MNHEY, SVGEGT. Losses at the gene ends were 6 bases for V and 3 bases for J; bases not matched to a gene: 11. The CDR3 loop spans 16 amino acids. CDR3 protein: CASSQTPLAGVYEQYF. Here the CDR3 DNA reads TGTGCCAGCAGCCAGACCCCCCTAGCGGGAGTCTACGAGCAGTACTTC.

The chain uses TRBV9 and TRBJ2-7; D possibly corresponds to TRBD1 (5 bases). The ends were cut back, 0 bases at V and 12 bases at J, with 16 bases in the middle. This CDR3 has 13 amino acids. Germline CDR1 is SGDLS and CDR2 is YYNGEE. CDR3 DNA: TGTGCCAGCAGCGTAGGCACCAGGGATATGACGTACTTC. It codes for CASSVGTRDMTYF.

The chain uses TRBV19 and TRBJ1-1; the D gene is possibly TRBD1 (5 bases). V was cut by 2 bases and J by 0 bases, with 13 bases left in between. This CDR3 has 16 amino acids. CDR1 is LNHDA and CDR2 is SQIVND in the germline V gene (reference sequence). The CDR3, as DNA: TGTGCCAGTAGTATATGGAGGGGCCAGATGAACACTGAAGCTTTCTTT. It encodes CASSIWRGQMNTEAFF.

V is TRBV9 and J is TRBJ2-7, with a possible D match to TRBD1 (6 bases). V lost 0 bases and J lost 3, with 13 bases in between. From germline, CDR1 is SGDLS and CDR2 YYNGEE. The CDR3 consists of 15 residues. The CDR3: CASSVAPGVSYEQYF. The CDR3 DNA reads TGTGCCAGCAGCGTAGCGCCAGGGGTGAGCTACGAGCAGTACTTC. Full variable domain (outside the CDR3, taken from reference TRBV9 and TRBJ2-7): DSGVTQTPKHLITATGQRVTLRCSPRSGDLSVYWYQQSLDQGLQFLIQYYNGEERAKGNILERFSAQQFPDLHSELNLSSLELGDSALYFCASSVAPGVSYEQYFGPGTRLTVT.

There are a few counts of this clone. V and J are TRBV2 and TRBJ2-7; 10 positions agree with TRBD2. The CDR3 totals 15 residues. CDR1 and CDR2 (germline): SNHLY, FYNNEI. V gave up 5 bases and J gave up 3 bases; unmatched junction bases: 7. The CDR3 protein is CASSSGLANIYEQYF. The CDR3 bases are TGTGCCAGCAGTTCGGGACTAGCGAATATCTACGAGCAGTACTTC.

A note on this clone: The same CDR3 also results from other DNA sequences found in this sample. The rearrangement joins TRBV7-8 to TRBJ2-7; D is undetermined. Looked up from germline, CDR1 is SGHVS and CDR2 is FQNEAQ. V shed 1 base and J shed 2 bases, with 6 bases lying between them. This CDR3 is 13 amino acids long. CDR3 sequence (DNA): TGTGCCAGCAGCTTAGACAGACCCTACGAGCAGTACTTC. It encodes CASSLDRPYEQYF.

The chain uses TRBV28 and TRBJ1-5; perhaps TRBD1 as D (5 bases). V lost 3 bases, J lost 2 bases, and 11 bases lay in between. The CDR3 has 15 amino acids. CDR1 is MDHEN and CDR2 is SYDVKM in the germline V gene. The CDR3 coding sequence is TGTGCCAGCAGTTTCCAGGGAAACGGCAATCAGCCCCAGCATTTT. Amino acids: CASSFQGNGNQPQHF.

The J gene is TRBJ2-5, the V gene TRBV6-2 or TRBV6-3; perhaps TRBD2 as D (5 bases). Germline lookup yields CDR1 MNHEY and CDR2 SVGEGT. The V gene lost 6 bases and the J gene lost 7 bases, with 15 bases spanning the gap. This CDR3 has 13 amino acids. The DNA of the CDR3 is TGTGCCAGCAGCCCGCGGGCAGAGGGGACCCAGTACTTC. Protein product: CASSPRAEGTQYF.

The V gene is TRBV7-9, the J gene TRBJ1-2; the match to TRBD1 covers 7 bases. Germline CDR1 is SEHNR and CDR2 is FQNEAQ (reference sequence). Trimming cost V 2 bases and J 2 bases; bases outside gene matches: 8. CDR3 length: 16 residues. In nucleotides, the CDR3 is TGTGCCAGCAGCTTACCCGCGGACAGGAGAAACTATGGCTACACCTTC. It yields the protein CASSLPADRRNYGYTF.

As regards this clone: Other nucleotide sequences in the sample specify the same CDR3. This chain uses TRBV27 with TRBJ2-3; D not certain. CDR1 and CDR2 (germline): MNHEY, SMNVEV (reference sequence). Trimming removed 3 bases from V and 3 bases from J, with 4 bases in between. The CDR3 length is 12 residues. The CDR3 coding sequence is TGTGCCAGCAGTTTCAATACAGATACGCAGTATTTT. Translation gives CASSFNTDTQYF.